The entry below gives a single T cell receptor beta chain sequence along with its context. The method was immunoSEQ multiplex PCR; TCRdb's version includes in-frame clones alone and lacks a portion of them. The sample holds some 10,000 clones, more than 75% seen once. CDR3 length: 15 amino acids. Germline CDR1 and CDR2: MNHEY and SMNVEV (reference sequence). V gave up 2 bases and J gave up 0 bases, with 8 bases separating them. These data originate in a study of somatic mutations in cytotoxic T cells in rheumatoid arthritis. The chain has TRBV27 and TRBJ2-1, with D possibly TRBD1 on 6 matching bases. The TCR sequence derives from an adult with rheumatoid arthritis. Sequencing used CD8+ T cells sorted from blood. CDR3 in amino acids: CASSLTGSSYNEQFF. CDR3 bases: TGTGCCAGCAGTTTAACAGGGAGCTCCTACAATGAGCAGTTCTTC.